The source of this T cell receptor beta chain is a study of identical twins. Regarding the study as a whole: Zero-insertion analyses could be partly confounded by invariant MAIT and iNKT cells. The study found weaker excess twin sharing in beta out-of-frame sequences. Carriage of fewer insertions was seen in abundant cord blood beta clonotypes, whereas memory repertoires showed none.

TCRdb recomputed calls from the 5' RACE reads with MiXCR, one row per CDR3 protein. The sample holds hundreds of thousands of distinct CDR3 sequences, 6.1% seen once. The CDR3 contains 13 residues. CDR1 and CDR2 from the germline V gene are MNHNS and SASEGT. This clonotype came up many times. Its antigen remains unknown. At one of its ends the junction is not consistent with the germline gene, which may arise from a read error. The sequence derives from a man between 18 and 29 years old in good health. V is TRBV6-1 and J is TRBJ1-1; D is ambiguous. Input material: naive T cells sorted from blood. CDR3 in amino acids: CANSEKYSQKAFF. CDR3 sequence (DNA): TGTGCCAACAGTGAAAAATACAGCCAAAAAGCTTTCTTT.